This T cell receptor (beta chain) was found in a study of beta chain features in type 1 diabetes listed by TCRdb under 2018. The study in broad terms: Patients and healthy donors did not differ in mean age, gender distribution, total cell number or subset yield. A total of roughly 100 million sorted cells were examined across all samples, and a strong correlation was observed between cell number per subset and RNA yield. The study compared TCRB repertoires of sorted circulating CD4+ T cell subsets between recently diagnosed type 1 diabetes patients and matched healthy donors. Whereas all 30 or so donors provided naive and central memory subsets, regulatory and stem cell-like memory subsets were isolated from just 8 patients and roughly eight healthy donors.

Each donor gave one peripheral blood draw, averaging roughly 120 mL, which was collected into heparinised tubes. A BD FACSAria II was used to sort naive, central memory, regulatory and stem cell-like memory CD4+ T cells with a panel that included CD45RO, CCR7, CD25, CD127, CD95 and CD27. Every sorted population had a purity above 95%. PBMCs were isolated right away by Lymphoprep density gradient centrifugation and were stained directly, without culture. Samples were stained and sorted in pairs, with one healthy donor and one patient per experiment, so that batch effects were minimized. Overall study outcomes, separate from this receptor: Shorter templates might have been favored by PCR, but patient and control samples were amplified and corrected together, so both groups would have been affected equally by any skew. The naive, central memory and regulatory TCRB repertoires appeared to resemble one another more closely among patients than among healthy donors. Type 1 diabetes patients showed a moderate but significant shortening of TCRB CDR3 length in all four CD4+ subsets. Because cDNA was sequenced instead of genomic DNA, activated cells with high expression could be over-represented, although the groups did not differ in activation or CD3 levels. Only small numbers of individuals were included in the HLA sub-analyses, which left unresolved whether HLA type had any influence on TCRB rearrangement. Fewer insertions and more nucleotide deletions at VDJ recombination sites were observed in patients with type 1 diabetes, implying thymic rearrangement abnormalities.

This clone has ten or more counts. The antigen it binds to is not known. There are no base qualities to consult, and no much larger clone falls within one base. The entire amount of isolated RNA was reverse transcribed using the High Capacity cDNA Reverse Transcription Kit, so the sequenced TCRB transcripts were expressed ones. Naive, central memory and regulatory T cell samples underwent deep immunoSEQ sequencing, averaging about 3.3 million total reads per sample. After sorted cells were lysed in RLT buffer, RNA was extracted with DNase-treated RNeasy Micro or Mini kits, with the choice depending on cell number. Each cell subset was processed on its own to prevent cross-contamination, while patient and healthy donor samples were processed together. TCRB sequences were amplified from cDNA with the immunoSEQ multiplex PCR, producing 87-bp fragments spanning the CDR3 region. Sequencing of the amplicons was performed on the Illumina HiSeq platform. As for how the authors treated the data: Synthetic template baselines were used to correct PCR bias computationally, reads within Hamming distance 2 were collapsed together, and singletons that could not be merged were discarded. Reads were aligned to IMGT to assign V, D and J genes, CDR3 length, and insertions or deletions at six rearrangement sites. Within each subset, clonotype counts were normalized to the number of sorted cells before true diversity and Gini coefficients were calculated with the tcR R package. Repertoire sharing was quantified using the overlap coefficient calculated on TCRB nucleotide sequences. As a proxy for the pre-selection repertoire, out-of-frame TCRB sequences from naive cells were analyzed. TCRdb limited this immuneACCESS table to in-frame rearrangements with V and J called. A share of clones is missing; checked studies link under half to unresolved V genes, and the rest is unexplained. That table is the source of V, J and clone size, and D and trimming were worked out from the DNA. This sample lists over 120,000 clones; 8% to 13% were detected once. Approximately 1.3% of the sample is held by the ten biggest clonotypes.

The CDR3 holds 15 amino acids from the cysteine to the phenylalanine. The CDR3 DNA has 45 bases and is translated from base 1. Per the germline V gene, MDHEN is the CDR1 and SYDVKM is the CDR2. At the junction V is shortened by 6 bases and J by 5 bases; bases outside the gene matches: 10. The chain joins TRBV28 to TRBJ2-5; the central 9 bases match TRBD2. This TCR came from a man in his late teens or twenties in good health. Sequencing was carried out using naive CD4+ T cells from blood. What the cell subset or site label conveys for this sample: true naive CD4+ T cells. The CDR3 protein: CASSTRGGAVETQYF. The nucleotides are TGTGCCAGCAGCACGCGCGGGGGGGCCGTCGAGACCCAGTACTTC. The reference TRBV28 and TRBJ2-5 proteins fill in what lies around the CDR3, so the full variable domain reads DVKVTQSSRYLVKRTGEKVFLECVQDMDHENMFWYRQDPGLGLRLIYFSYDVKMKEKGDIPEGYSVSREKKERFSLILESASTNQTSMYLCASSTRGGAVETQYFGPGTRLLVL.